The 30 T cell receptor beta chains below come from one sample, sequenced in a study of identical twins. TCRdb re-analysed the 5' RACE reads in MiXCR, keeping a single row per CDR3 protein. The repertoire consists of under 250,000 distinct CDR3 sequences, with 7.5% occurring once and the leading ten covering about 5.6%. Another study also made use of these data, one on yellow fever vaccine responses in identical twins.

What was sequenced was CD8+ T cells sorted from blood. These receptors all come from a woman between 18 and 29 years old in good health.

The sample holds a few counts of this clonotype. V is TRBV12-3 or TRBV12-4 and J is TRBJ1-2; maybe TRBD1 (5 bases). Deletions cut 7 bases from V and 7 bases from J, with 16 bases between. The CDR3 contains 13 residues. CDR3: CASTGGALGGYTF. CDR3 nucleotide sequence: TGTGCCAGCACGGGGGGAGCCTTGGGTGGCTACACCTTC.

The sample holds many counts of this clonotype. The chain carries TRBV5-6 and TRBJ2-7; D ambiguous. Germline V gene lookup returns CDR1 SGHDT and CDR2 YYEEEE. The length of the CDR3 is 13 residues. With 2 bases removed from V and 0 bases from J, the gap between germline ends came to 6 bases. In DNA form, the CDR3 reads TGTGCCAGCAGCTTCGGGTCCTCCTACGAGCAGTACGTC. Its translation is CASSFGSSYEQYV.

The V gene is TRBV2, the J gene TRBJ2-2; D call uncertain. Germline V gives CDR1 SNHLY, CDR2 FYNNEI. The CDR3 runs to 13 residues. The V gene lost 3 bases and the J gene lost 6 bases, with 8 bases spanning the gap. CDR3: CASSDSWAGELFF. Written as DNA, the CDR3 is TGTGCCAGCAGTGACTCGTGGGCCGGGGAGCTGTTTTTT.

This clonotype has more than one count but fewer than ten. The rearrangement joins TRBV11-3 to TRBJ2-1, with 7 nucleotides matching TRBD2. The V gene's germline CDR1 is SGHNT and CDR2 YENEEA. Losses at the gene ends were 4 bases for V and 2 bases for J; bases not matched to a gene: 23. The CDR3 length is 21 residues. The CDR3 sequence: CASSSYPPTLSSGQTYNEQFF. In DNA, the CDR3 is TGTGCCAGCAGCTCATACCCCCCTACGCTGTCTAGCGGCCAAACCTACAATGAGCAGTTCTTC. Using reference TRBV11-3 and TRBJ2-1 for the parts outside the CDR3, the full variable domain is EAGVVQSPRYKIIEKKQPVAFWCNPISGHNTLYWYLQNLGQGPELLIRYENEEAVDDSQLPKDRFSAERLKGVDSTLKIQPAELGDSAVYLCASSSYPPTLSSGQTYNEQFFGPGTRLTVL.

This clonotype was counted ten times or more. The chain employs TRBV24-1 and TRBJ2-1, with 8 positions matching TRBD1. The germline gives CDR1 KGHDR, CDR2 SFDVKD. The junction had 11 bases not matched to a gene; V was cut back by 4 bases and J by 7 bases. The CDR3 is made up of 16 amino acids. CDR3 protein: CATSDPRTGMKNEQFF. Written as DNA, the CDR3 is TGTGCCACCAGTGACCCCCGGACAGGGATGAAGAATGAGCAGTTCTTC.

This clonotype turned up a few times. J is TRBJ2-7 and V is TRBV7-6; maybe TRBD2 (5 bases). Germline CDR1 reads SGHVS; CDR2 reads FNYEAQ. This CDR3 spans 14 amino acids. Trimming removed 4 bases from V and 2 bases from J, with 12 bases in between. The CDR3 here is CASSYPEVAYEQYV. CDR3 DNA sequence: TGTGCCAGCAGCTACCCGGAGGTGGCCTACGAGCAGTACGTC.

The chain links TRBV6-4 to TRBJ2-3; 9 bases fit TRBD2. This CDR3 is built from 16 residues. The V segment lost 5 bases and the J segment 4 bases; nucleotides outside the gene matches: 10. Germline lookup yields CDR1 MRHNA and CDR2 SNTAGT. The CDR3 loop is CASSNAREGPADTQYF. The CDR3 DNA reads TGTGCCAGCAGTAACGCGCGGGAGGGCCCGGCAGATACGCAGTATTTT.

The rearrangement joins TRBV10-3 to TRBJ1-1; 12 positions match TRBD1. V shed 6 bases, J shed 0 bases, and the junction held 8 bases outside the gene matches. CDR1 is ENHRY, CDR2 SYGVKD, per germline. This CDR3 is built from 17 residues. The CDR3 sequence: CAIRSGTGGWLNTEAFF. Written as DNA, the CDR3 is TGTGCCATCAGGTCGGGGACAGGGGGCTGGTTGAACACTGAAGCTTTCTTT.

The rearrangement uses TRBV7-8 and TRBJ2-2; 11 positions agree with TRBD1. Germline V CDR1 and CDR2: SGHVS, FQNEAQ. With V trimmed by 3 bases and J by 5 bases, 2 bases remained unmatched. The CDR3 runs to 15 residues. In DNA, the CDR3 is TGTGCCAGCAGCTTCGGGACAGGGGGAACCGGGGAGCTGTTTTTT. This codes for CASSFGTGGTGELFF.

The rearrangement uses TRBV7-8 and TRBJ1-1; D gene uncertain. CDR3 length: 15 residues. Germline V gene data show CDR1 as SGHVS and CDR2 as FQNEAQ. Trimming stripped 5 bases from V and 9 bases from J, with 22 bases between. The CDR3 reads CASSPGAMRPQQAFF. The CDR3 region has the DNA TGTGCCAGCAGCCCGGGTGCTATGCGTCCACAACAAGCTTTCTTT.

The chain recombines TRBV6-5 with TRBJ2-2; D gene ambiguous. Germline V lookup: CDR1 MNHEY, CDR2 SVGAGI. Between the trimmed V and J ends, which lost 0 bases and 3 bases, there was a span of 8 bases. CDR3 size: 15 residues. The DNA for the CDR3 is TGTGCCAGCAGTTACTCTGGCACGTACACCGGGGAGCTGTTTTTT. Amino acids: CASSYSGTYTGELFF.

This clonotype was observed a handful of times. The rearrangement uses TRBV20-1 and TRBJ1-1; 7 nucleotides agree with TRBD1. Germline loops: CDR1 DFQATT, CDR2 SNEGSKA (reference sequence). The length of the CDR3 is 14 residues. After removal of 3 bases from V and 3 bases from J, the junction contained 7 bases not matched to a gene. The CDR3 DNA reads as TGCAGTGCTAGGACCATCCAGGGGGACACTGAAGCTTTCTTT. Translating gives CSARTIQGDTEAFF.

At least ten counts were recorded for this clonotype. CDR3 in amino acids: CASSYSVWETEAFF. The CDR3 nucleotides read TGTGCCAGCAGTTACTCAGTCTGGGAGACTGAAGCTTTCTTT. V gene TRBV6-5 combines with J gene TRBJ1-1; D gene ambiguous. The CDR3 sequence is 14 residues long. Deletions cut 0 bases from V and 5 bases from J, with 10 bases between. The germline gives CDR1 MNHEY, CDR2 SVGAGI.

This clonotype has a count of ten or more. The chain carries TRBV12-3 or TRBV12-4 and TRBJ1-5; perhaps TRBD1 as D (5 bases). Trimming removed 5 bases from V and 0 bases from J, with 11 bases in between. The CDR3 is made up of 15 amino acids. CDR3 sequence: CASSTLRDSNQPQHF. The CDR3 nucleotides are TGTGCCAGCAGTACCCTCAGGGATAGCAATCAGCCCCAGCATTTT.

This clonotype was seen many times. The gene calls are TRBV12-3 or TRBV12-4 and TRBJ2-1; no definite D call. The CDR3 is 13 residues long. Trimming cost V 4 bases and J 3 bases, with 7 bases left between them. The CDR3 DNA reads TGTGCCAGCAGTTCAAGTCGCTACAATGAGCAGTTCTTC. The encoded protein is CASSSSRYNEQFF.

The CDR3 protein is CASSSHSGTSGFNEQFF. The DNA for the CDR3 is TGTGCCAGCAGCTCCCATTCCGGGACTAGCGGCTTCAATGAGCAGTTCTTC. V and J are TRBV9 and TRBJ2-1; 11 bases fit TRBD2. In germline, CDR1 is SGDLS, CDR2 YYNGEE. The CDR3 is 17 amino acids. V lost 4 bases, J lost 6 bases, and 12 bases stayed unmatched.

This clonotype has ten or more counts. The chain couples TRBV4-2 to TRBJ2-1, with 10 bases that match TRBD2. There are 16 residues in the CDR3. Germline CDR1 and CDR2: LGHNA and YNFKEQ. V was clipped by 1 base and J by 9 bases; unmatched bases: 9. The CDR3 loop is CASSQGTSGAIGEQFF. DNA of the CDR3: TGTGCCAGCAGCCAAGGCACTAGCGGGGCCATAGGTGAGCAGTTCTTC.

This rearrangement joins TRBV6-2 or TRBV6-3 to TRBJ2-7; 8 nucleotides align to TRBD1. The CDR3 is made up of 13 amino acids. Germline CDR1 reads MNHEY; CDR2 reads SVGEGT. V shed 2 bases, J shed 4 bases, and the junction held 1 base outside the gene matches. In nucleotides, the CDR3 is TGTGCCAGCAGTTACGGGGACAGGTACGAGCAGTACGTC. Amino acids: CASSYGDRYEQYV.

This clonotype has only a few counts. V usage is TRBV4-1 and J usage is TRBJ2-1; unclear D gene. The CDR3 has 14 residues. The V gene's germline CDR1 is MGHRA and CDR2 YSYEKL. Trimming stripped 1 base from V and 7 bases from J, with 11 bases between. CDR3 residues: CASSQVLSRNEQFF. The DNA for the CDR3 is TGCGCCAGCAGCCAAGTTCTTTCGAGGAATGAGCAGTTCTTC.

This clonotype has only a few counts. This chain uses TRBV14 with TRBJ1-1, with D possibly matching TRBD1 (5 bases). Looked up from germline, CDR1 is SGHDN and CDR2 is FVKESK. The CDR3 runs 14 residues. Deletions cut 5 bases from V and 2 bases from J, with 12 bases between. Here the CDR3 reads CASSFRDPNTEAFF. The CDR3 DNA follows: TGTGCCAGCAGCTTCCGGGACCCTAACACTGAAGCTTTCTTT.

The chain combines TRBV7-9 with TRBJ2-7; D is unclear. The length of the CDR3 is 11 residues. From germline, CDR1 is SEHNR and CDR2 FQNEAQ (reference sequence). Trimming removed 3 bases at V and 7 bases at J, with 7 bases between. The CDR3 region has the DNA TGTGCCAGCAGCTTCGACGGGGAGCAGTACTTC. Protein product: CASSFDGEQYF.

In its sample, this clonotype was seen many times. The genes are TRBV9 and TRBJ2-2; 8 positions agree with TRBD1. J gave up 6 bases and V 4 bases, and 11 bases lay outside the gene matches. The CDR3 loop spans 16 amino acids. CDR1 is SGDLS and CDR2 is YYNGEE in the germline V gene. CDR3 nucleotides: TGTGCCAGCAGCCCTAGTGGCAGGGGGCAATCCGGGGAGCTGTTTTTT. Protein: CASSPSGRGQSGELFF. Drawing the rest from reference TRBV9 and TRBJ2-2, the complete variable domain is DSGVTQTPKHLITATGQRVTLRCSPRSGDLSVYWYQQSLDQGLQFLIQYYNGEERAKGNILERFSAQQFPDLHSELNLSSLELGDSALYFCASSPSGRGQSGELFFGEGSRLTVL.

As to this clonotype: One end of the junction is discordant with germline, which a read error may explain. The CDR3 protein is CASCQDGGDSYEQYF. The CDR3 DNA sequence: TGTGCCAGCTGCCAAGATGGCGGGGATTCCTACGAGCAGTACTTC. J is TRBJ2-7 and V is TRBV3-1; D might be TRBD2 (6 bases). CDR3 length: 15 residues. Looked up from germline, CDR1 is LGHDT and CDR2 is YNNKEL (reference sequence).

Ten or more counts support this clonotype. V usage is TRBV7-2 and J usage is TRBJ2-5; D not resolved. The CDR3 extends over 13 amino acids. Germline values: CDR1 SGHTA, CDR2 FQGNSA. The ends were cut back, 5 bases at V and 5 bases at J, with 12 bases in the middle. CDR3 coding DNA: TGTGCCAGCAGCCTCCACCGACTCGAGACCCAGTACTTC. Encoded protein: CASSLHRLETQYF.

This clonotype was seen repeatedly, ten times or more. The rearrangement uses TRBV7-9 and TRBJ1-5; maybe TRBD1 (5 bases). The CDR3 covers 13 residues. Per the germline V gene, CDR1 is SEHNR and CDR2 is FQNEAQ (reference sequence). V was cut by 6 bases and J by 5 bases, with 11 bases left in between. The CDR3 sequence: CASSWDVYQPQHF. For the CDR3, the DNA is TGTGCCAGCAGTTGGGACGTCTATCAGCCCCAGCATTTT.

The chain joins TRBV29-1 to TRBJ2-2, with D unresolved. Germline CDR1 SQVTM, CDR2 ANQGSEA. Deletions cut 4 bases from V and 4 bases from J, with 4 bases between. This CDR3 has 11 residues. CDR3 sequence (DNA): TGCAGCGTTGGTATCACCGGGGAGCTGTTTTTT. It specifies CSVGITGELFF.

This clonotype appeared a few times. V gene TRBV9 combines with J gene TRBJ2-3, with 13 bases that match TRBD2. This CDR3 region has 18 residues. The germline V gene has CDR1 SGDLS and CDR2 YYNGEE. V was pared by 3 bases and J by 2 bases, with 9 bases of the junction left unmatched. The CDR3 here is CASSDGTSGKAYTDTQYF. DNA for the CDR3: TGTGCCAGCAGCGATGGGACTAGCGGGAAAGCTTACACAGATACGCAGTATTTT.

This clonotype turned up a few times. The gene calls are TRBV2 and TRBJ2-7, with D perhaps TRBD1 or TRBD2 (5 bases each). CDR3 size: 13 residues. CDR1 is SNHLY and CDR2 is FYNNEI in the germline V gene. Trimming left V 6 bases short and J 6 bases short, with 15 bases between. The CDR3 reads CASRGTLGSEQYV. The CDR3 region has the DNA TGTGCCAGCAGAGGGACCCTGGGAAGCGAGCAGTACGTC.

V usage is TRBV9 and J usage is TRBJ2-1, with a possible D match to TRBD2 (5 bases). V dropped 7 bases and J dropped 15 bases, with 11 bases sitting between them. Germline loops: CDR1 SGDLS, CDR2 YYNGEE. This CDR3 is built from 9 residues. The CDR3 reads CASSPRGFF. The CDR3 DNA follows: TGTGCCAGCTCCCCCCGGGGGTTCTTC.

This clonotype was found many times. V is TRBV5-1 and J is TRBJ1-2; D is unresolved. CDR3 length equals 15 residues. Looked up from germline, CDR1 is SGHRS and CDR2 is YFSETQ. V was clipped by 1 base and J by 3 bases, with 13 bases between them. The CDR3 protein is CASSLFLGPYYGYTF. DNA for the CDR3: TGCGCCAGCAGCTTGTTTCTTGGGCCGTACTATGGCTACACCTTC.